The 26 T cell receptor beta chains below were found in one sample sequenced in a study of shared clonotypes between healthy human individuals. Sequenced by immunoSEQ multiplex PCR; TCRdb stores in-frame clones only, minus some. The repertoire holds hundreds of thousands of clones, with around 72% as singletons. The material sequenced was memory CD4+ T cells sorted from blood. Subset: CD45RA-negative fraction. These receptors were taken from a woman under 40 in good health.

The rearrangement uses TRBV6-6 and TRBJ2-7, with 7 bases aligning to TRBD1. In germline, CDR1 is MNHNY, CDR2 SVGAGI (reference sequence). V dropped 6 bases and J dropped 5; count of bases not matched to a gene: 7. CDR3 length: 13 residues. CDR3 region: CASSRTGFNEQYF. CDR3 coding DNA: TGTGCCAGCAGCAGGACAGGATTCAACGAGCAGTACTTC.

This chain connects TRBV19 to TRBJ1-5; unclear D gene. The CDR3 has 15 residues. Trimming cost V 6 bases and J 1 base, with 13 bases left between them. In germline, CDR1 is LNHDA, CDR2 SQIVND (reference sequence). The CDR3 DNA reads as TGTGCCAGTAGCCCCATGCCCAGAAGCAATCAGCCCCAGCATTTT. Residues: CASSPMPRSNQPQHF.

The V call is TRBV10-3, the J call TRBJ2-7; 9 bases agree with TRBD2. CDR1 ENHRY and CDR2 SYGVKD come from the germline V gene. This CDR3 has 15 residues. Trimming at V came to 3 bases and at J to 4 bases, leaving 7 bases not matched to a gene. In nucleotides, the CDR3 is TGTGCCATCAGTGACGGGACTAGCTACTATTACGAGCAGTACTTC. This encodes CAISDGTSYYYEQYF.

This chain joins TRBV28 and TRBJ2-3, with D maybe TRBD1 (7 bases). Germline CDR1 MDHEN, CDR2 SYDVKM. The CDR3 has 15 amino acids. V lost 3 bases, J lost 6 bases, and 16 bases lay in between. CDR3 residues: CASSFLGGGEDTQYF. CDR3 bases: TGTGCCAGCAGTTTTCTTGGAGGGGGCGAGGATACGCAGTATTTT.

This sequence joins TRBV19 and TRBJ1-5; 8 bases match TRBD1. With V trimmed by 4 bases and J by 6 bases, 5 bases remained unmatched. Germline CDR1 is LNHDA and CDR2 is SQIVND (reference sequence). The CDR3 consists of 14 residues. The CDR3 bases are TGTGCCAGTAGTAACGACAGGGGCCCTCAGCCCCAGCATTTT. Its protein product is CASSNDRGPQPQHF.

V and J are TRBV28 and TRBJ2-7, with unresolved D. V was shortened by 6 bases and J by 6 bases, with 18 bases between the two germline ends. CDR1 and CDR2 from the germline V gene are MDHEN and SYDVKM. The CDR3 extends over 14 amino acids. CDR3 sequence reads: CASSPRKLSVEQYF. The CDR3 nucleotides are TGTGCCAGCAGCCCCCGCAAATTGTCAGTCGAGCAGTACTTC.

For the CDR3, the DNA is TGTGCCACCGGATACCAGGAGCAGTTCTTC. Translation: CATGYQEQFF. V is TRBV15 and J is TRBJ2-1, with no clear D. CDR1 and CDR2 from the germline V gene are LNHNV and YYDKDF (reference sequence). Deletions cut 8 bases from V and 10 bases from J, with 9 bases between. There are 10 residues in the CDR3.

A note on this clone: Other nucleotide sequences in the sample specify the same CDR3. The chain is built from TRBV27 and TRBJ2-7; TRBD1 matches at 8 bases. The CDR3 covers 13 residues. Germline assignment: CDR1 MNHEY and CDR2 SMNVEV (reference sequence). V dropped 5 bases and J dropped 4; count of bases not matched to a gene: 4. The CDR3 region has the DNA TGTGCCAGCAGTCCGCGACAGGGGTACGAGCAGTACTTC. It specifies CASSPRQGYEQYF.

This sequence joins TRBV5-4 and TRBJ2-6, with 9 positions matching TRBD1. The CDR3 runs 17 residues. Germline V gene sequence: CDR1 SGHNT, CDR2 YYREEE (reference sequence). The V segment lost 4 bases and the J segment 1 base; nucleotides outside the gene matches: 6. The CDR3 nucleotides read TGTGCCAGCAGCCGCGGGACAGGGTCGTCTGGGGCCAACGTCCTGACTTTC. Protein product: CASSRGTGSSGANVLTF.

V gene TRBV9 combines with J gene TRBJ2-5; 8 bases match TRBD2. This CDR3 is built from 15 residues. Germline V gene lookup returns CDR1 SGDLS and CDR2 YYNGEE. J gave up 4 bases and V 3 bases, and 8 bases lay outside the gene matches. The CDR3 bases are TGTGCCAGCAGCGGAGACGGGAGGGCTACAGAGACCCAGTACTTC. This codes for CASSGDGRATETQYF.

This clone was counted between two and nine times. J is TRBJ1-2 and V is TRBV29-1; no clear D gene. In germline, CDR1 is SQVTM, CDR2 ANQGSEA. The CDR3 has 11 residues. Trimming took 5 bases from V and 8 from J, leaving 12 bases between them. CDR3 sequence reads: CSVNRPEGYTF. CDR3 nucleotide sequence: TGCAGCGTTAACCGGCCTGAAGGCTACACCTTC.

The chain joins TRBV5-8 to TRBJ1-1; 9 bases map to TRBD1. This CDR3 comprises 20 residues. The V gene's germline CDR1 is SGHTS and CDR2 YDEGEE. Germline trimming cut 2 bases from V and 2 bases from J; bases unmatched to any gene: 19. The chain's CDR3 is CASSLLAPVVAGQGNTEAFF. The CDR3 region has the DNA TGTGCCAGCAGCTTACTTGCCCCCGTTGTGGCGGGACAGGGAAACACTGAAGCTTTCTTT.

The chain joins TRBV10-3 to TRBJ2-7, with D possibly matching TRBD1 (6 bases). The CDR3 runs to 14 residues. The germline V gene encodes CDR1 ENHRY and CDR2 SYGVKD. V was shortened by 4 bases and J by 1 base, with 11 bases between the two germline ends. The CDR3 region has the DNA TGTGCCATCAGTGGACGGACAGCGTCCTACGAGCAGTACTTC. Translated: CAISGRTASYEQYF.

V is TRBV5-1 and J is TRBJ2-1, with D possibly matching TRBD1 (5 bases). Germline CDR1 reads SGHRS; CDR2 reads YFSETQ. The length of the CDR3 is 15 residues. The V end was cut by 4 bases, the J end by 5 bases, with 16 bases between. The CDR3: CASSEAAGWHNEQFF. CDR3 nucleotide sequence: TGCGCCAGCAGCGAAGCAGCAGGGTGGCACAATGAGCAGTTCTTC. The whole variable domain, filled in from reference TRBV5-1 and TRBJ2-1, reads KAGVTQTPRYLIKTRGQQVTLSCSPISGHRSVSWYQQTPGQGLQFLFEYFSETQRNKGNFPGRFSGRQFSNSRSEMNVSTLELGDSALYLCASSEAAGWHNEQFFGPGTRLTVL.

The chain uses TRBV2 and TRBJ2-7; 14 nucleotides agree with TRBD2. Germline CDR1 is SNHLY and CDR2 is FYNNEI. Losses at the gene ends were 10 bases for V and 7 bases for J; bases not matched to a gene: 3. This CDR3 comprises 12 residues. DNA for the CDR3: TGTGCCACCGGGACTAGCGGGAGTGAGCAGTACTTC. Protein sequence: CATGTSGSEQYF.

This clone was seen ten or more times. The same CDR3 is also encoded by other DNA sequences in this sample. The J gene is TRBJ2-3, the V gene TRBV5-1; TRBD2 is a possible D gene (6 bases). V lost 4 bases, J lost 3 bases, and 12 bases lay in between. The CDR3 is 14 amino acids. CDR1 is SGHRS, CDR2 YFSETQ, per germline. Written as DNA, the CDR3 is TGCGCCAGCAGCCCCGGGACTCTTACAGATACGCAGTATTTT. Translated: CASSPGTLTDTQYF.

The J gene is TRBJ1-1, the V gene TRBV27, with TRBD1 as a possible D gene (5 bases). Germline V gene lookup returns CDR1 MNHEY and CDR2 SMNVEV (reference sequence). The V gene lost 0 bases and the J gene lost 4 bases, with 12 bases spanning the gap. The CDR3 is 15 residues long. CDR3: CASSLSGREATEAFF. The CDR3 DNA reads TGTGCCAGCAGTTTATCCGGCAGGGAGGCCACTGAAGCTTTCTTT.

The V call is TRBV14, the J call TRBJ1-1, with D perhaps TRBD1 (5 bases). Germline V CDR1 and CDR2: SGHDN, FVKESK. Trimming shortened V by 6 bases and J by 2 bases, and 10 bases separated the two germline ends. The CDR3 spans 13 residues. CDR3: CASRWGLNTEAFF. The CDR3 DNA reads TGTGCCAGCAGATGGGGACTCAACACTGAAGCTTTCTTT.

J is TRBJ2-7 and V is TRBV9, with 9 bases lining up with TRBD1. The CDR3 length is 13 residues. The germline V gene encodes CDR1 SGDLS and CDR2 YYNGEE. V was clipped by 3 bases and J by 4 bases; unmatched bases: 2. CDR3 sequence: CASSATGGYEQYF. In DNA, the CDR3 is TGTGCCAGCAGCGCGACAGGGGGATACGAGCAGTACTTC.

The sample holds a few counts of this clone. The J gene is TRBJ1-5, the V gene TRBV19, with D unresolved. Germline CDR1 reads LNHDA; CDR2 reads SQIVND (reference sequence). The CDR3 has 13 amino acids. V was pared by 3 bases and J by 9 bases, with 12 bases between. In nucleotides, the CDR3 is TGTGCCAGTAGTATTTTTTTGTCGCGGCCCCAGCATTTT. Translated: CASSIFLSRPQHF.

This clone was seen only a few times. The J gene is TRBJ2-5, the V gene TRBV11-2; 7 bases fit TRBD2. V was clipped by 5 bases and J by 2 bases; unmatched bases: 14. CDR3 size: 17 residues. The germline CDR1 and CDR2 sequences are SGHAT and FQNNGV. CDR3 amino acids: CASSIGGLAEPQETQYF. The CDR3 bases are TGTGCCAGCAGCATAGGAGGGCTAGCGGAGCCTCAAGAGACCCAGTACTTC.

The DNA for the CDR3 is TGTGCCAGCAGCCAAGATGTGGCACGGATCTACGAGCAGTACTTC. As protein: CASSQDVARIYEQYF. V usage is TRBV14 and J usage is TRBJ2-7, with D unclear. Trimming pared 0 bases from V and 3 bases from J, leaving 12 bases between. The CDR3 has 15 amino acids. In germline, CDR1 is SGHDN, CDR2 FVKESK.

This clone came up once. The rearrangement links TRBV27 to TRBJ2-7, with 7 bases fitting TRBD1. This CDR3 contains 16 residues. V was clipped by 5 bases and J by 0 bases; unmatched bases: 10. Germline CDR1 reads MNHEY; CDR2 reads SMNVEV (reference sequence). The CDR3 DNA reads as TGTGCCAGCAGTCCAAACAGGGACAGCAACTCCTACGAGCAGTACTTC. Translated, it gives CASSPNRDSNSYEQYF.

Note on this clone: A much bigger clone sits one base away, suggesting this may be a read error. Other DNA sequences in this specimen translate into the identical CDR3. The chain employs TRBV19 and TRBJ2-7, with a possible D match to TRBD2 (5 bases). From germline, CDR1 is LNHDA and CDR2 SQIVND (reference sequence). The CDR3 totals 14 residues. In DNA, the CDR3 is TGTGCTAGTAGTATAATCGGAGGTGGTTACGAGCAGTACTTC. Translation gives CASSIIGGGYEQYF. Full variable domain (outside the CDR3, taken from reference TRBV19 and TRBJ2-7): DGGITQSPKYLFRKEGQNVTLSCEQNLNHDAMYWYRQDPGQGLRLIYYSQIVNDFQKGDIAEGYSVSREKKESFPLTVTSAQKNPTAFYLCASSIIGGGYEQYFGPGTRLTVT.

In this sample, this clone turned up a few times. The V gene is TRBV7-2, the J gene TRBJ1-1; D unclear. Trimming took off 2 bases at V and 11 bases at J, with 15 bases between the two ends. CDR3 length: 13 residues. In germline, CDR1 is SGHTA, CDR2 FQGNSA. CDR3 bases: TGTGCCAGCAGCTTACTTTCCAGGTTTAGTGCTTTCTTT. This encodes CASSLLSRFSAFF.

This clone showed up just once. The chain recombines TRBV28 with TRBJ2-7; 8 bases line up with TRBD2. V trimming: 6 bases; J trimming: 0 bases; junction bases outside the gene matches: 10. The CDR3 consists of 16 residues. Germline V gene lookup returns CDR1 MDHEN and CDR2 SYDVKM. The CDR3 loop reads CASSPPGTRISYEQYF. The CDR3 DNA sequence: TGTGCCAGCAGCCCACCCGGGACTAGGATCTCCTACGAGCAGTACTTC.